These 14 T cell receptor beta chains originate from one sample sequenced in a study of T cell responses to AZD1222 COVID-19 vaccine. The protocol was immunoSEQ multiplex PCR, while the TCRdb copy is restricted to in-frame clones and leaves out a portion. The data contain 100,000 to 150,000 clones, roughly nine tenths of them singletons. The sequenced sample was peripheral blood, obtained on day 0 of AZD1222 vaccination. The source is an adult in good health.

The rearrangement uses TRBV5-3 and TRBJ2-2; maybe TRBD1 (5 bases). TRBV5-3 is an open reading frame whose function is uncertain. The CDR3 has 16 residues. V lost 2 bases and J lost 0, with 11 bases in between. The CDR3 DNA is TGTGCCAGAAGCTTTCGACAAGGGGCGAACACCGGGGAGCTGTTTTTT. It yields the protein CARSFRQGANTGELFF.

This rearrangement joins TRBV5-8 to TRBJ1-1, with unresolved D. The CDR3 is 16 residues long. Germline V gene lookup returns CDR1 SGHTS and CDR2 YDEGEE. V was shortened by 1 base and J by 0 bases, with 13 bases between the two germline ends. CDR3 loop: CASSLSGRKMNTEAFF. DNA for the CDR3: TGTGCCAGCAGCTTGAGTGGGCGGAAAATGAACACTGAAGCTTTCTTT.

This chain uses TRBV6-6 with TRBJ1-5, with TRBD1 identical over 7 bases. This CDR3 has 17 amino acids. Trimming removed 5 bases from V and 4 bases from J; junction bases left unmatched: 14. Germline CDR1 MNHNY, CDR2 SVGAGI (reference sequence). The CDR3 loop reads CASSRGGQTGYNQPQHF. Written as DNA, the CDR3 is TGTGCCAGCAGTCGAGGAGGGCAGACAGGGTATAATCAGCCCCAGCATTTT.

This chain uses TRBV19 with TRBJ1-6, with D hard to call. The length of the CDR3 is 15 residues. Trimming stripped 1 base from V and 9 bases from J, with 13 bases between. CDR1 LNHDA and CDR2 SQIVND come from the germline V gene (reference sequence). CDR3 residues: CASSIVGRGSSPLHF. CDR3 coding DNA: TGTGCCAGTAGTATAGTCGGTCGGGGATCTTCACCCCTCCACTTT. The entire variable domain, with the rest obtained from reference TRBV19 and TRBJ1-6, is as follows: DGGITQSPKYLFRKEGQNVTLSCEQNLNHDAMYWYRQDPGQGLRLIYYSQIVNDFQKGDIAEGYSVSREKKESFPLTVTSAQKNPTAFYLCASSIVGRGSSPLHFGNGTRLTVT.

V is TRBV4-1 and J is TRBJ1-5, with no clear D. This CDR3 spans 15 amino acids. Trimming cost V 5 bases and J 7 bases, with 18 bases left between them. Germline CDR1 reads MGHRA; CDR2 reads YSYEKL. CDR3 protein: CASSKGGDPGQPQHF. As DNA, the CDR3 is TGCGCCAGCAGCAAGGGCGGGGATCCGGGGCAGCCCCAGCATTTT.

The chain joins TRBV7-3 to TRBJ2-2; the D is unclear. Trimming left V 0 bases short and J 7 bases short, with 9 bases between. The CDR3 extends over 14 amino acids. Germline-derived CDR1 and CDR2 are SGHTA and FQGTGA. CDR3 nucleotide sequence: TGTGCCAGCAGCTTAACAAGTAGTAACGGGGAGCTGTTTTTT. Translating gives CASSLTSSNGELFF.

CDR3 nucleotide sequence: TGTGCCAGCAGCTTGACTGTTAGCAATCAGCCCCAGCATTTT. Protein product: CASSLTVSNQPQHF. V and J are TRBV7-9 and TRBJ1-5; no definite D call. Trimming stripped 3 bases from V and 0 bases from J, with 6 bases between. This CDR3 contains 14 residues. Germline V gene data show CDR1 as SEHNR and CDR2 as FQNEAQ (reference sequence).

This chain uses TRBV2 with TRBJ1-1, with a tentative D call TRBD1 (5 bases). The germline V and J ends were trimmed by 6 bases and 4 bases, with 12 bases remaining between them. The germline V gene has CDR1 SNHLY and CDR2 FYNNEI. The CDR3 length is 13 residues. The CDR3 sequence is CASRIEGSTEAFF. In nucleotides, the CDR3 is TGTGCCAGCAGGATAGAGGGGAGCACTGAAGCTTTCTTT.

The chain has TRBV27 and TRBJ2-6; D is undetermined. Trimming took 6 bases from V and 0 from J, leaving 9 bases between them. Germline values: CDR1 MNHEY, CDR2 SMNVEV (reference sequence). This CDR3 region has 15 residues. The CDR3 DNA reads as TGTGCCAGCAGCCCCCTGGGCTCTGGGGCCAACGTCCTGACTTTC. Its protein is CASSPLGSGANVLTF.

V usage is TRBV13 and J usage is TRBJ2-1, with 7 positions matching TRBD1. This CDR3 has 15 amino acids. CDR1 is PRHDT and CDR2 is FYEKMQ in the germline V gene (reference sequence). Trimming took 5 bases from V and 8 from J; bases not matched to a gene: 12. The CDR3 sequence: CASSPHGTAIDEQFF. For the CDR3, the DNA is TGTGCCAGCAGCCCCCACGGGACAGCAATCGATGAGCAGTTCTTC.

This clone was seen a single time. The V gene is TRBV2, the J gene TRBJ1-4; D unresolved. The CDR3 extends over 11 amino acids. Trimming cost V 5 bases and J 8 bases, with 6 bases left between them. Germline CDR1 is SNHLY and CDR2 is FYNNEI. The CDR3 bases are TGTGCCAGCAGTCCCTGGGAAAAACTGTTTTTT. It translates to CASSPWEKLFF.

The V and J genes are TRBV6-5 and TRBJ1-1; unclear D gene. There are 12 residues in the CDR3. Trimming cost V 5 bases and J 11 bases, with 15 bases left between them. The germline V gene encodes CDR1 MNHEY and CDR2 SVGAGI. The CDR3 DNA is TGTGCCAGCAGTCCTTTACCCAGTAGTGCTTTCTTT. Translated: CASSPLPSSAFF.

The J gene is TRBJ2-1, the V gene TRBV4-2; D may be TRBD2 (5 bases). V lost 1 base, J lost 6 bases, and 13 bases lay in between. Germline CDR1 and CDR2: LGHNA and YNFKEQ. The CDR3 loop spans 15 amino acids. CDR3 residues: CASSQGGSRPNEQFF. As DNA, the CDR3 is TGTGCCAGCAGCCAAGGAGGGAGCCGTCCCAATGAGCAGTTCTTC.

V and J are TRBV6-5 and TRBJ1-1; D gene ambiguous. CDR1 MNHEY and CDR2 SVGAGI come from the germline V gene. Trimming removed 2 bases from V and 4 bases from J, with 14 bases in between. This CDR3 has 15 amino acids. The CDR3 loop is CASSYGAAIATEAFF. In nucleotides, the CDR3 is TGTGCCAGCAGTTACGGAGCCGCCATCGCCACTGAAGCTTTCTTT.